This is a list of T cell receptor beta chains from one sample in a study of blood T cell repertoires in COVID-19. Profiled with immunoSEQ multiplex PCR; TCRdb holds only in-frame clones, not every one. The table shows around 140,000 clones, with 88% occurring only once. The sequencing input was peripheral blood. The source is a man between 65 and 85 years old with acute or convalescent COVID-19. CDR3s include the opening cysteine and the closing phenylalanine or tryptophan. The D gene is left open where the match is weak. Only part of the rows carry a size: once, few, many, or a class if the clone is expanded.

CASKWTGGYNSPLHF	TGTGCCAGCAAGTGGACAGGGGGCTATAATTCACCCCTCCACTTT	TRBV2	TRBJ1-6	once	TRBD1
CASSFGAGGGGPQHF	TGTGCCAGCAGTTTTGGGGCCGGCGGGGGGGGGCCCCAGCATTTT	TRBV28	TRBJ1-5	-	-
CASSTRRRTSTYEQYF	TGTGCCAGCAGTACTCGAAGGAGGACGTCCACCTACGAGCAGTACTTC	TRBV28	TRBJ2-7	-	-
CASSDVGGEQPQHF	TGTGCCAGCAGTGATGTAGGGGGCGAACAGCCCCAGCATTTT	TRBV2	TRBJ1-5	medium-sized	TRBD1
CAWSVLGPKDTEAFF	TGTGCCTGGAGTGTACTAGGACCCAAGGACACTGAAGCTTTCTTT	TRBV30	TRBJ1-1	-	-
CAVAGTSGRYYTQYF	TGTGCCGTCGCCGGGACTAGCGGGAGGTATTATACGCAGTATTTT	TRBV10-3	TRBJ2-3	-	TRBD2
CASSGSWGQGSEKLFF	TGTGCCAGTAGTGGAAGCTGGGGACAGGGGAGTGAAAAACTGTTTTTT	TRBV19	TRBJ1-4	-	TRBD1
CASSMGRAAGNGYTF	TGTGCCAGTAGTATGGGCAGGGCCGCAGGAAACGGCTACACCTTC	TRBV19	TRBJ1-2	-	-
CASSLPGAWQPQHF	TGTGCCAGCAGCTTGCCGGGAGCTTGGCAGCCCCAGCATTTT	TRBV7-9	TRBJ1-5	-	-
CASSPGAGGQENTIYF	TGTGCCAGCAGCCCTGGGGCAGGGGGGCAAGAAAACACCATATATTTT	TRBV7-9	TRBJ1-3	-	TRBD1
CASSLGGTGLYEQFF	TGTGCCAGCAGCTTGGGTGGGACAGGGTTATATGAGCAGTTCTTC	TRBV5-4	TRBJ2-1	-	TRBD1
CARNSGYHGELFF	TGTGCCAGGAATTCAGGGTACCACGGGGAGCTGTTTTTT	TRBV6-5	TRBJ2-2	-	-
CASKKEASGGSGEQFF	TGCGCCAGCAAAAAGGAGGCTAGCGGGGGGTCTGGTGAGCAGTTCTTC	TRBV4-1	TRBJ2-1	-	TRBD2
CASSPRTGGYTEAFF	TGCGCCAGCAGCCCCCGGACAGGGGGCTACACTGAAGCTTTCTTT	TRBV5-1	TRBJ1-1	-	TRBD1
CASSENQEYYGYTF	TGTGCCAGCAGTGAAAATCAGGAATACTATGGCTACACCTTC	TRBV25-1	TRBJ1-2	-	-